This T cell receptor (beta chain) came from a study of Graves' ophthalmopathy and Graves' hyperthyroidism. No donor had other autoimmune disease, uncontrolled infection, pregnancy or lactation. TCR beta CDR3 amplification used RNA transcripts. Amplification began with first-round RT-PCR using HTBI primers, then second-round multiplex PCR was performed. MiXCR, run by TCRdb on the multiplex PCR reads, gives a single entry per CDR3 protein. In the table there are approximately 1.2 million distinct CDR3 sequences, 35% to 45% of which are singletons. This clonotype was seen ten or more times. The sample consisted of peripheral blood or thyroid tissue (not recorded which). The sequence derives from an adult man with Graves' hyperthyroidism.

The CDR3 DNA follows: TGTGCCAGCAGCTCAAATCCGGGACGTCCTAATTCACCCCTCCACTTT. It encodes CASSSNPGRPNSPLHF. This chain connects TRBV7-2 to TRBJ1-6; possible D gene TRBD1, 5 bases. The CDR3 covers 16 residues. Germline CDR1 and CDR2: SGHTA and FQGNSA. Trimming took off 4 bases at V and 6 bases at J, with 16 bases between the two ends.